This T cell receptor (beta chain) was profiled in a study of a mutant IDH1 vaccine in newly diagnosed glioma. Produced via immunoSEQ multiplex PCR; TCRdb's table is partial and in-frame only. The data contain just under 95,000 clones, around 80% of them seen just once; the ten biggest clones take up around 7.5%. As to time point: baseline, week 1 (first vaccination visit). Treatment noted: pre-vaccination baseline after standard-of-care therapy. There are 12 residues in the CDR3. The germline V gene has CDR1 SGHVS and CDR2 FNYEAQ. V lost 2 bases and J lost 5, with 6 bases in between. This receptor was taken from a man aged 40-50 years with glioma. The chain has TRBV7-6 and TRBJ2-5; no clear D gene. The sample here was PBMCs, taken from a glioma patient treated with radiotherapy, temozolomide or both. CDR3 DNA sequence: TGTGCCAGCAGCTTACTGGGTGAGACCCAGTACTTC. Amino acid sequence: CASSLLGETQYF. Full variable domain (missing parts from reference TRBV7-6 and TRBJ2-5): GAGVSQSPRYKVTKRGQDVALRCDPISGHVSLYWYRQALGQGPEFLTYFNYEAQQDKSGLPNDRFSAERPEGSISTLTIQRTEQRDSAMYRCASSLLGETQYFGPGTRLLVL.